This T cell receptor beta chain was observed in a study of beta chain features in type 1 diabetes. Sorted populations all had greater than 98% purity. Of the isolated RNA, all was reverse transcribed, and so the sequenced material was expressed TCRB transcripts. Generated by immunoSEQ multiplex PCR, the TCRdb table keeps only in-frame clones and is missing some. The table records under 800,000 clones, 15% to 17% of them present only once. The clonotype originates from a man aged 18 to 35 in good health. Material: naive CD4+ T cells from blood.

Written as DNA, the CDR3 is TGTGCCAGCAGCGTAGAGATGGAGACCCAGTACTTC. Residues: CASSVEMETQYF. This chain links TRBV9 with TRBJ2-5; D unclear. The V gene lost 0 bases and the J gene lost 5 bases, with 5 bases spanning the gap. The CDR3 has 12 residues. CDR1 SGDLS and CDR2 YYNGEE come from the germline V gene. Supplemented by reference TRBV9 and TRBJ2-5, the full variable domain reads DSGVTQTPKHLITATGQRVTLRCSPRSGDLSVYWYQQSLDQGLQFLIQYYNGEERAKGNILERFSAQQFPDLHSELNLSSLELGDSALYFCASSVEMETQYFGPGTRLLVL.